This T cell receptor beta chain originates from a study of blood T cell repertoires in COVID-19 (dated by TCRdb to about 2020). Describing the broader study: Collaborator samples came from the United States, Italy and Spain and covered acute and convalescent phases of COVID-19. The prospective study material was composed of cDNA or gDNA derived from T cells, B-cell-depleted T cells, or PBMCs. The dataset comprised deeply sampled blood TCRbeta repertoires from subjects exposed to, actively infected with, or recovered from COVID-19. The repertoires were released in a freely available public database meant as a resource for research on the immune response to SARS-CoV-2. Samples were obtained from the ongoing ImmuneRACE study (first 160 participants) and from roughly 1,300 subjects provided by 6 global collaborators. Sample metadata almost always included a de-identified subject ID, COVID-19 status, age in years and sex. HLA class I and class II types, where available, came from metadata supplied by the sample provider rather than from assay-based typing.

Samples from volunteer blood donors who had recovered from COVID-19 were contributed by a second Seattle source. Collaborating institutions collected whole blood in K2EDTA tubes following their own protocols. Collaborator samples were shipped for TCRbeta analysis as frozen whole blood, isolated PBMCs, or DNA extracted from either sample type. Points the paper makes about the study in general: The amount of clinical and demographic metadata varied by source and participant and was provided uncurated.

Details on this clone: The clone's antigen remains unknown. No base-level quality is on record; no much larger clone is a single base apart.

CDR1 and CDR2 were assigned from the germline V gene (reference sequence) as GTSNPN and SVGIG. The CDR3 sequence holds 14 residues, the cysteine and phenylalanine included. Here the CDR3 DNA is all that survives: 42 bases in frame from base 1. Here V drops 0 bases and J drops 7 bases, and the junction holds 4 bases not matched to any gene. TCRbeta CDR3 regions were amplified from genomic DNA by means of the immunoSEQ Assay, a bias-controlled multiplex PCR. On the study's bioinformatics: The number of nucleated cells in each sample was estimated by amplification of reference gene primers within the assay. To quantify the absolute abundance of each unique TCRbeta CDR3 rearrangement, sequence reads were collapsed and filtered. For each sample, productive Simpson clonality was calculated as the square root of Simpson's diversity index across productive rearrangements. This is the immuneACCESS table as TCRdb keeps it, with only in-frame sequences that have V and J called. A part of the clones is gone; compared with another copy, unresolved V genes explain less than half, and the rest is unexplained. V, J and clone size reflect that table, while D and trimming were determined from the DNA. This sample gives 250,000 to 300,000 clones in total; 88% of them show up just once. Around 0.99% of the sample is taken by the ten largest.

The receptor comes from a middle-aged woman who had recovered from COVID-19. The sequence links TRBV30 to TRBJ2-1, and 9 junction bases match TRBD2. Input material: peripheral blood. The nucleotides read TGTGCCTGGAGTGTGGCTAGCGGGGAAAATGAGCAGTTCTTC. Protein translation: CAWSVASGENEQFF.